The clone carrying this T cell receptor beta chain was counted at least ten times. Antigen specificity is unknown. The CDR3 has 12 residues. Trimming removed 5 bases at V and 6 bases at J, with 14 bases between. Germline assignment: CDR1 DFQATT and CDR2 SNEGSKA (reference sequence). The sample originates from a study of T cells in Graves' hyperthyroidism and ophthalmopathy. Overall study context: At the time of initial diagnosis and before any treatment, peripheral blood was collected. Study-wide results and caveats: Ophthalmopathy was distinguished from stable hyperthyroidism by 13 V-J signatures. Most expanded thyroid clonotypes above 0.001 recurred in blood.

What was amplified from RNA transcripts were TCR beta CDR3 regions. Researchers ran a first-round RT-PCR on the TCR CDR3 using the HTBI primer set. One entry per CDR3 protein results from TCRdb running MiXCR on the multiplex PCR reads. The top ten clones hold roughly 15% of a sample with about 400,000 distinct CDR3 sequences, about 15% of them seen once. The chain joins TRBV20-1 to TRBJ2-7; D not resolved. This receptor was obtained from a woman aged 18-29 years with Graves' hyperthyroidism. Specimen: blood. CDR3 nucleotides: TGCAGTGCTGGACGGAGATCCCTCGAGCAGTACTTC. Its translation is CSAGRRSLEQYF.